The source of this TCR beta chain is a study of blood T cell repertoires in COVID-19. Overall study context: The origin of the acute and convalescent COVID-19 samples was the United States, Italy and Spain. Sample material is recorded as cDNA or gDNA derived from T cells, B-cell-depleted T cells, or PBMCs.

As handled by the study authors: The authors estimated nucleated cell counts from reference gene primer amplification. Assay: immunoSEQ multiplex PCR; the TCRdb copy retains only in-frame clones and omits some. The V and J calls and clone size were taken over from that table, and D and trimming were inferred from the DNA. Of 250,000 to 300,000 clones detected, 86% appear once; the ten largest clones hold about 3.6%. The CDR3 extends over 14 amino acids. Germline loops: CDR1 SNHLY, CDR2 FYNNEI. The V end was cut by 10 bases, the J end by 2 bases, with 18 bases between. The receptor comes from a man between 18 and 29 years old with active or convalescent COVID-19. The sequenced sample was peripheral blood. The chain combines TRBV2 with TRBJ2-7; the D gene is possibly TRBD1 (6 bases). The CDR3 loop reads CAILGAPQPYEQYF. The CDR3 DNA is TGTGCCATCCTGGGGGCGCCTCAACCCTACGAGCAGTACTTC. Supplemented by reference TRBV2 and TRBJ2-7, the full variable domain reads EPEVTQTPSHQVTQMGQEVILRCVPISNHLYFYWYRQILGQKVEFLVSFYNNEISEKSEIFDDQFSVERPDGSNFTLKIRSTKLEDSAMYFCAILGAPQPYEQYFGPGTRLTVT.